This T cell receptor beta chain was sequenced in a study of identical twins. A remark on this clonotype: Its antigen is unknown.

Template switching supplied a universal primer site; unique molecular identifiers were carried on the cDNA. TCRdb passed the 5' RACE reads through MiXCR, listing each CDR3 protein once. Of 200,000 to 300,000 distinct CDR3 sequences in the sample, about 10% were seen once. Broader study findings: Clonotypes of the beta chain that were abundant in cord blood carried fewer insertions (memory repertoires showed none). Zero-insertion analyses might be partly confounded by invariant T cells like MAIT and iNKT.

J gave up 5 bases and V 3 bases, and 16 bases lay outside the gene matches. CDR3 size: 20 residues. CDR1 and CDR2 from the germline V gene are SGHAT and FQNNGV. This sequence originates from a man over 45 in good health. V is TRBV11-2 and J is TRBJ2-7; 16 bases match TRBD2. The sequencing sample was made of memory T cells sorted from blood. The CDR3 bases are TGTGCCAGCAGCTTCTCCCGGGCCGGGACTAGCGGGAGGGCCTCTGACGAGCAGTACTTC. Translated, it gives CASSFSRAGTSGRASDEQYF.